This record looks at one T cell receptor beta chain sequence and its context. The antigen is unknown. Time point specified: week 5, during vaccination. Each vaccine dose was 300 ug of mutant IDH1 20-mer peptide, with topical imiquimod. Germline V gene lookup returns CDR1 SNHLY and CDR2 FYNNEI. CDR3 length: 14 amino acids. V dropped 8 bases and J dropped 8 bases, with 16 bases sitting between them. This sample is part of a study of a mutant IDH1 vaccine in newly diagnosed glioma. On the study more broadly: Vaccines began 4-6 weeks after radiotherapy alone, or with temozolomide cycles. Patients under treatment included 62.5% males and 37.5% females and had a mean age of approximately 44 years. Antecedent treatment encompassed radiotherapy, temozolomide, or their combination; the majority received both.

TCRdb's copy holds only in-frame clones and misses some; the assay was immunoSEQ multiplex PCR. The data contain nearly 55,000 clones, 80% to 85% of them singletons. The chain couples TRBV2 to TRBJ1-6; TRBD1 is a possible D gene (5 bases). The sequencing here drew on PBMCs, taken from a glioma patient whose treatment included an IDH1 peptide vaccine. The clonotype comes from a man aged 30 to 39 with glioma. CDR3 loop: CASSISRGDSPLHF. CDR3 in DNA: TGTGCCAGCTCAATTTCGAGGGGAGATTCACCCCTCCACTTT.